These 13 T cell receptor beta chains were sequenced from one sample in a study of cytomegalovirus exposure and HLA in healthy donors. The method was immunoSEQ multiplex PCR; TCRdb's version includes in-frame clones alone and lacks a portion of them. Among around 180,000 clones listed, roughly 83% were seen once. Sequencing input: PBMCs. The source of these receptors is a woman aged 18-29 years in good health and CMV-seronegative.

A few counts support this clone. A read error may explain this, as a much larger clone is one base away. Other DNA sequences in this specimen translate into the identical CDR3. The chain employs TRBV30 and TRBJ1-5; D is possibly TRBD1 (6 bases). Germline V gene data show CDR1 as GTSNPN and CDR2 as SVGIG (reference sequence). The CDR3 covers 13 residues. The V end lost 1 base, the J end lost 2 bases, and 6 bases lay between the germline ends. The CDR3 sequence: CAWSGQGNQPQHF. The CDR3 DNA sequence: TGTGCCTGGAGTGGACAGGGCAATCAGCCCCAGCATTTT.

V and J are TRBV4-1 and TRBJ1-6; D gene unclear. The CDR3 spans 16 residues. Germline V gene data show CDR1 as MGHRA and CDR2 as YSYEKL. V lost 0 bases and J 6 bases, leaving 12 bases between the germline ends. CDR3 DNA: TGCGCCAGCAGCCAAGAACCCAAAGGCGGTAATTCACCCCTCCACTTT. Amino acid sequence: CASSQEPKGGNSPLHF.

This sequence joins TRBV9 and TRBJ2-2; 8 bases are a match to TRBD1. Trimming removed 6 bases from V and 5 bases from J; junction bases left unmatched: 9. The germline CDR1 and CDR2 sequences are SGDLS and YYNGEE. The CDR3 is made up of 15 amino acids. CDR3: CASNPRTGLTGELFF. Written as DNA, the CDR3 is TGTGCCAGCAACCCCCGGACAGGGTTGACCGGGGAGCTGTTTTTT.

The chain is built from TRBV9 and TRBJ2-3; 7 bases align to TRBD2. Germline assignment: CDR1 SGDLS and CDR2 YYNGEE. Germline trimming cut 3 bases from V and 5 bases from J; bases unmatched to any gene: 9. The CDR3 consists of 15 residues. The CDR3 bases are TGTGCCAGCAGCGCGAGCGGGACGGGCGGAGATACGCAGTATTTT. Translation gives CASSASGTGGDTQYF.

The rearrangement links TRBV7-7 to TRBJ2-1, with D unresolved. Germline V gene data show CDR1 as SSHAT and CDR2 as FNYEAQ (reference sequence). The CDR3 is made up of 13 amino acids. With 5 bases removed from V and 7 bases from J, the gap between germline ends came to 12 bases. The CDR3 region is CASSLKPLNEQFF. The CDR3 bases are TGTGCCAGCAGCCTGAAACCACTAAATGAGCAGTTCTTC. Together with reference TRBV7-7 and TRBJ2-1, the CDR3 gives the full variable domain: GAGVSQSPRYKVTKRGQDVTLRCDPISSHATLYWYQQALGQGPEFLTYFNYEAQPDKSGLPSDRFSAERPEGSISTLTIQRTEQRDSAMYRCASSLKPLNEQFFGPGTRLTVL.

The V and J genes are TRBV11-2 and TRBJ2-3; possible D gene TRBD1, 6 bases. Germline loops: CDR1 SGHAT, CDR2 FQNNGV. The CDR3 is made up of 15 amino acids. The ends were cut back, 0 bases at V and 2 bases at J, with 9 bases in the middle. CDR3 sequence: CASSLDGDNTDTQYF. For the CDR3, the DNA is TGTGCCAGCAGCTTAGATGGGGACAACACAGATACGCAGTATTTT.

The chain employs TRBV2 and TRBJ1-6; D perhaps matches TRBD1 (5 bases). CDR3 size: 14 residues. Trimming stripped 9 bases from V and 7 bases from J, with 16 bases between. The germline gives CDR1 SNHLY, CDR2 FYNNEI. DNA for the CDR3: TGTGCCAGTGAAGCCAGGGTCAGCAATTCACCCCTCCACTTT. Translating gives CASEARVSNSPLHF.

The chain links TRBV5-6 to TRBJ2-1; TRBD1 might be the D (6 bases). Looked up from germline, CDR1 is SGHDT and CDR2 is YYEEEE. V was shortened by 4 bases and J by 0 bases, with 14 bases between the two germline ends. This CDR3 comprises 16 residues. The CDR3 is CASSRDRLFSYNEQFF. The CDR3 DNA follows: TGTGCCAGCAGCCGTGACAGGCTATTCTCCTACAATGAGCAGTTCTTC. Full variable domain (rest looked up from reference TRBV5-6 and TRBJ2-1): DAGVTQSPTHLIKTRGQQVTLRCSPKSGHDTVSWYQQALGQGPQFIFQYYEEEERQRGNFPDRFSGHQFPNYSSELNVNALLLGDSALYLCASSRDRLFSYNEQFFGPGTRLTVL.

The J gene is TRBJ1-1, the V gene TRBV5-1, with D perhaps matching TRBD1 (6 bases). The V gene lost 8 bases and the J gene lost 1 base, with 15 bases spanning the gap. The CDR3 is 14 residues long. CDR1 and CDR2 (germline): SGHRS, YFSETQ. The CDR3 DNA follows: TGCGCCAGTGAGACAGGAACGGGGAACACTGAAGCTTTCTTT. It encodes CASETGTGNTEAFF.

This chain joins TRBV14 and TRBJ1-2; 7 positions match TRBD1. V shed 1 base, J shed 7 bases, and the junction held 6 bases outside the gene matches. Per germline, CDR1 SGHDN and CDR2 FVKESK. CDR3 length: 14 amino acids. Here the CDR3 reads CASSQVDRVAGYTF. The CDR3 DNA reads TGTGCCAGCAGCCAAGTTGACAGGGTAGCTGGCTACACCTTC.

This clone was recorded only once. V is TRBV4-2 and J is TRBJ2-5; 7 bases agree with TRBD2. CDR1 and CDR2 from the germline V gene are LGHNA and YNFKEQ. The J segment lost 6 bases and the V segment lost 1 base, leaving 8 bases of the junction unmatched. There are 15 residues in the CDR3. CDR3 DNA sequence: TGTGCCAGCAGCCAAGTTTCGCGGGAGCAGAAGACCCAGTACTTC. It specifies CASSQVSREQKTQYF.

This sequence joins TRBV7-2 and TRBJ2-3; 10 nucleotides align to TRBD2. The CDR3 contains 14 residues. Losses at the gene ends were 7 bases for V and 3 bases for J; bases not matched to a gene: 4. Germline lookup yields CDR1 SGHTA and CDR2 FQGNSA. The CDR3 nucleotides are TGTGCCAGCAAGAGCGGGGGGGCGACAGATACGCAGTATTTT. Its translation is CASKSGGATDTQYF. The whole variable domain, filled in from reference TRBV7-2 and TRBJ2-3, reads GAGVSQSPSNKVTEKGKDVELRCDPISGHTALYWYRQSLGQGLEFLIYFQGNSAPDKSGLPSDRFSAERTGGSVSTLTIQRTQQEDSAVYLCASKSGGATDTQYFGPGTRLTVL.

The rearrangement joins TRBV7-9 to TRBJ1-1, with 7 bases fitting TRBD1. Germline V gene sequence: CDR1 SEHNR, CDR2 FQNEAQ (reference sequence). J lost 3 bases, V lost 3 bases, and 7 bases had no gene match. The CDR3 extends over 15 amino acids. CDR3 DNA sequence: TGTGCCAGCAGCTTGACAGGGAACGACGACACTGAAGCTTTCTTT. Its translation: CASSLTGNDDTEAFF.